The entry below describes one TCR beta chain. Original processing notes: Reference gene primer amplification in the assay estimated nucleated cell counts. Profiling relied on immunoSEQ multiplex PCR, and the TCRdb table lists in-frame clones only, not all of them. The DNA was the basis for D and trimming; V, J and clone size are from that table. The sample holds around 370,000 clones, over 80% seen once. This sample was taken from a study of blood T cell repertoires in COVID-19. Study at large: Both acute and convalescent COVID-19 samples were obtained from the United States, Italy and Spain.

Seattle-derived patients entered the study during active infection and were followed longitudinally. Losses at the gene ends were 6 bases for V and 5 bases for J; bases not matched to a gene: 6. This CDR3 is built from 14 residues. Germline V gene data show CDR1 as MGHDK and CDR2 as SYGVNS. This sequence originates from a woman aged 45-65 years with COVID-19, enrolled during active disease. The sequencing input was peripheral blood. The chain has TRBV25-1 and TRBJ2-1, with 8 bases that match TRBD1. Here the CDR3 DNA reads TGTGCCAGCAGGAAGGACAGGGCCAACAATGAGCAGTTCTTC. The encoded protein is CASRKDRANNEQFF.